Listed below are T cell receptor beta chains from one sample, sequenced in a study of blood T cell repertoires in COVID-19. The table came from immunoSEQ multiplex PCR; TCRdb's copy has only in-frame clones and leaves some out. The data show approximately 200,000 clones, approximately 90% seen once. Sequenced material: peripheral blood. The receptor source for this set is a woman between 25 and 40 years old with active or convalescent COVID-19. CDR3s include the opening cysteine and the closing phenylalanine or tryptophan. A D gene is named only where the DNA matches it firmly. Size tells how often a clone was seen (once, few, many) or the class of an expanded clone, and some rows leave it out.

J gene: TRBJ2-1
D gene: TRBD2
V gene: TRBV10-2
clone size: .
CDR3 DNA: TGCGCCACCTTGTTAGCGGGGGGGTACAATGAGCAGTTCTTC
CDR3 protein: CATLLAGGYNEQFF

J gene: TRBJ2-7
D gene: .
V gene: TRBV5-8
clone size: .
CDR3 DNA: TGTGCCAGCAGCTTGTGGCCCTACGAGCAGTACTTC
CDR3 protein: CASSLWPYEQYF

J gene: TRBJ2-1
D gene: .
V gene: TRBV6-5
clone size: .
CDR3 DNA: TGTGCCAGCAGTTACTCATGGGCCGGTGAGCAGTTCTTC
CDR3 protein: CASSYSWAGEQFF

J gene: TRBJ1-6
D gene: .
V gene: TRBV15
clone size: .
CDR3 DNA: TGTGCCACCAGCCACTCCACAGGGAATTCACCCCTCCACTTT
CDR3 protein: CATSHSTGNSPLHF

J gene: TRBJ2-1
D gene: TRBD2
V gene: TRBV6-5
clone size: .
CDR3 DNA: TGTGCCAGCAGTTACCTAGGACTAGCGGGTAATGAGCAGTTCTTC
CDR3 protein: CASSYLGLAGNEQFF

J gene: TRBJ2-5
D gene: TRBD2
V gene: TRBV10-1
clone size: .
CDR3 DNA: TGCGCCAGCAGTGAGGGGAGGACTAGCGGCTTAGAGACCCAGTACTTC
CDR3 protein: CASSEGRTSGLETQYF

J gene: TRBJ2-1
D gene: .
V gene: TRBV7-9
clone size: .
CDR3 DNA: TGTGCCAGCACCGTTAGCGTCGACTACAATGAGCAGTTCTTC
CDR3 protein: CASTVSVDYNEQFF

J gene: TRBJ1-5
D gene: .
V gene: TRBV6-5
clone size: few
CDR3 DNA: TGTGCCAGCAGTTTGACAGAGTTGGGCAATCAGCCCCAGCATTTT
CDR3 protein: CASSLTELGNQPQHF

J gene: TRBJ2-1
D gene: .
V gene: TRBV7-9
clone size: .
CDR3 DNA: TGTGCCAGCAGCTTAGTCGCGGTAGCGCGGTACAATGAGCAGTTCTTC
CDR3 protein: CASSLVAVARYNEQFF

J gene: TRBJ2-7
D gene: TRBD1
V gene: TRBV18
clone size: .
CDR3 DNA: TGTGCCAGCTCTCCGGGACAGGGCCCCTCCTACGAGCAGTACTTC
CDR3 protein: CASSPGQGPSYEQYF

J gene: TRBJ1-5
D gene: TRBD1
V gene: TRBV7-9
clone size: .
CDR3 DNA: TGTGCCAGCAGCCTGACAGGGGTAAGCAATCAGCCCCAGCATTTT
CDR3 protein: CASSLTGVSNQPQHF

J gene: TRBJ2-3
D gene: .
V gene: TRBV5-6
clone size: once
CDR3 DNA: TGTGCCAGCAGCTCCAAACTCGGACGGGACTTTCGCACAGATACGCAGTATTTT
CDR3 protein: CASSSKLGRDFRTDTQYF

J gene: TRBJ1-1
D gene: TRBD1
V gene: TRBV19
clone size: once
CDR3 DNA: TGTGCCAGTAGTATAACCCCAGGGACAGGGACTGAAGCTTTCTTT
CDR3 protein: CASSITPGTGTEAFF

J gene: TRBJ1-3
D gene: .
V gene: TRBV18
clone size: .
CDR3 DNA: TGTGCCAGCGGAAAGACCGGGACATCTGGAAACACCATATATTTT
CDR3 protein: CASGKTGTSGNTIYF

J gene: TRBJ1-4
D gene: .
V gene: TRBV5-4
clone size: .
CDR3 DNA: TGTGCCAGCAGCGAAGCGGGGGTTGAAAAACTGTTTTTT
CDR3 protein: CASSEAGVEKLFF

J gene: TRBJ2-3
D gene: TRBD1
V gene: TRBV7-7
clone size: .
CDR3 DNA: TGTGCTAGCAGCCCATCCGGGACAGCAAGCACAGATACGCAGTATTTT
CDR3 protein: CASSPSGTASTDTQYF

J gene: TRBJ1-5
D gene: .
V gene: TRBV7-9
clone size: .
CDR3 DNA: TGTGCCAGCAGCCCTCCCGGGGGCAATCAGCCCCAGCATTTT
CDR3 protein: CASSPPGGNQPQHF

J gene: TRBJ2-3
D gene: TRBD2
V gene: TRBV15
clone size: .
CDR3 DNA: TGTGCCACCAGCAGGGACCTAGCGGGAGGGTCCAACACAGATACGCAGTATTTT
CDR3 protein: CATSRDLAGGSNTDTQYF

J gene: TRBJ2-3
D gene: .
V gene: TRBV7-2
clone size: .
CDR3 DNA: TGTGCCAGCAGCTTTCCAGGGGTGGATACGCAGTATTTT
CDR3 protein: CASSFPGVDTQYF

J gene: TRBJ1-1
D gene: .
V gene: TRBV9
clone size: .
CDR3 DNA: TGTGCCAGCAGCGTAGGCGGGACTGAAGCTTTCTTT
CDR3 protein: CASSVGGTEAFF

J gene: TRBJ1-1
D gene: TRBD1
V gene: TRBV19
clone size: .
CDR3 DNA: TGTGCCAGTAGCTATGGACAGGGGCAGGGGAACACTGAAGCTTTCTTT
CDR3 protein: CASSYGQGQGNTEAFF

J gene: TRBJ1-1
D gene: .
V gene: TRBV19
clone size: .
CDR3 DNA: TGTGCCAGTACGGACAGACGGTTTGAAGCTTTCTTT
CDR3 protein: CASTDRRFEAFF

J gene: TRBJ2-2
D gene: .
V gene: TRBV18
clone size: .
CDR3 DNA: TGTGCCAGCTCACCACCGGGAACCAGGGCCACCGGGGAGCTGTTTTTT
CDR3 protein: CASSPPGTRATGELFF

J gene: TRBJ2-7
D gene: .
V gene: TRBV2
clone size: once
CDR3 DNA: TGTGCCAGCACCCAGGGGTCCCTCTCCTACGAGCAGTACTTC
CDR3 protein: CASTQGSLSYEQYF

J gene: TRBJ1-1
D gene: .
V gene: TRBV9
clone size: once
CDR3 DNA: TGTGCCAGCAGCGTATCCTCAGGCGTAGGGAACACTGAAGCTTTCTTT
CDR3 protein: CASSVSSGVGNTEAFF

J gene: TRBJ2-3
D gene: TRBD2
V gene: TRBV9
clone size: .
CDR3 DNA: TGTGCCAGCAGCTTGGGACTAGCGGGAGGAGATACGCAGTATTTT
CDR3 protein: CASSLGLAGGDTQYF

J gene: TRBJ2-7
D gene: TRBD1
V gene: TRBV14
clone size: .
CDR3 DNA: TGTGCCAGCAGCCAGGGGTCCCCACCGGGACAGAGCTCCTACGAGCAGTACTTC
CDR3 protein: CASSQGSPPGQSSYEQYF

J gene: TRBJ2-2
D gene: TRBD2
V gene: TRBV28
clone size: .
CDR3 DNA: TGTGCCAGCAGTTTTGGCCTAGCGGGCGGGGAGCTGTTTTTT
CDR3 protein: CASSFGLAGGELFF

J gene: TRBJ2-2
D gene: TRBD2
V gene: TRBV4-1
clone size: .
CDR3 DNA: TGCGCCAGCAGCCATCTAGGGCTAGCGGGTACGAACACCGGGGAGCTGTTTTTT
CDR3 protein: CASSHLGLAGTNTGELFF

J gene: TRBJ2-1
D gene: TRBD2
V gene: TRBV5-4
clone size: .
CDR3 DNA: TGTGCCAGCAGGGCCGGGACTAGCGAACCATACAATGAGCAGTTCTTC
CDR3 protein: CASRAGTSEPYNEQFF

J gene: TRBJ2-5
D gene: .
V gene: TRBV7-9
clone size: few
CDR3 DNA: TGTGCCAGCAGCTTAACAGGGAGAAGAAACCAAGAGACCCAGTACTTC
CDR3 protein: CASSLTGRRNQETQYF

J gene: TRBJ2-1
D gene: TRBD2
V gene: TRBV10-3
clone size: .
CDR3 DNA: TGTGCCATCAGTTCCGGGACTAGTCTCTCATACAATGAGCAGTTCTTC
CDR3 protein: CAISSGTSLSYNEQFF

J gene: TRBJ2-2
D gene: .
V gene: TRBV19
clone size: .
CDR3 DNA: TGTGCCACCGACTCCTACGACACCGGGGAGCTGTTTTTT
CDR3 protein: CATDSYDTGELFF

J gene: TRBJ1-6
D gene: .
V gene: TRBV2
clone size: .
CDR3 DNA: TGTGCCAGCACTGATCAGGGGCAGGAATCACCCCTCCACTTT
CDR3 protein: CASTDQGQESPLHF